This entry lists 8 T cell receptor beta chains sequenced from one sample in a study of T cell changes during pregnancy in multiple sclerosis. Sequenced by immunoSEQ multiplex PCR; TCRdb stores in-frame clones only, minus some. The sample yields around 100,000 clones, approximately 93% seen once. The sequencing used peripheral blood, collected after pregnancy. The receptors shown here come from a female donor with multiple sclerosis, enrolled in a pregnancy study.

The V gene is TRBV2, the J gene TRBJ1-1; tentative D call: TRBD1 (6 bases). This CDR3 comprises 12 residues. Trimming took 11 bases from V and 0 from J, leaving 10 bases between them. In germline, CDR1 is SNHLY, CDR2 FYNNEI. CDR3 region: CAGKGVNTEAFF. The CDR3 coding sequence is TGTGCCGGTAAGGGGGTGAACACTGAAGCTTTCTTT.

The rearrangement joins TRBV19 to TRBJ2-3; TRBD1 might be the D (5 bases). Germline lookup yields CDR1 LNHDA and CDR2 SQIVND (reference sequence). The CDR3 spans 14 residues. Trimming removed 5 bases from V and 7 bases from J, with 16 bases in between. CDR3 DNA: TGTGCCAGTAGTTTATCGACAGACAGCCATACGCAGTATTTT. Residues: CASSLSTDSHTQYF.

V and J are TRBV7-3 and TRBJ2-1, with TRBD2 as a possible D gene (6 bases). This CDR3 has 13 residues. Germline loops: CDR1 SGHTA, CDR2 FQGTGA. V lost 8 bases and J lost 6, with 14 bases in between. The CDR3 region has the DNA TGTGCCAGCCGCGATGGGACTTCCAATGAGCAGTTCTTC. Translated, it gives CASRDGTSNEQFF.

The chain carries TRBV27 and TRBJ2-4; tentative D call: TRBD1 (6 bases). Between the trimmed V and J ends, which lost 6 bases and 6 bases, there was a span of 12 bases. CDR3 length: 13 residues. Germline V CDR1 and CDR2: MNHEY, SMNVEV (reference sequence). DNA for the CDR3: TGTGCCAGCAGAGGGCAGGGGAGAAACATTCAGTACTTC. It codes for CASRGQGRNIQYF.

The chain uses TRBV28 and TRBJ2-5; D is ambiguous. The CDR3 has 14 amino acids. Trimming removed 2 bases from V and 1 base from J, with 8 bases in between. Germline V gene data show CDR1 as MDHEN and CDR2 as SYDVKM. The CDR3 spells CASSLASVQETQYF. The CDR3 coding sequence is TGTGCCAGCAGTTTAGCTTCGGTCCAAGAGACCCAGTACTTC.

The rearrangement uses TRBV6-6 and TRBJ2-2; TRBD1 agrees at 7 bases. Losses at the gene ends were 5 bases for V and 5 bases for J; bases not matched to a gene: 11. This CDR3 spans 16 amino acids. In germline, CDR1 is MNHNY, CDR2 SVGAGI (reference sequence). The CDR3 DNA follows: TGTGCCAGCAGTACCCCGAGGGGGCTAACTACCGGGGAGCTGTTTTTT. It encodes CASSTPRGLTTGELFF.

The chain links TRBV10-3 to TRBJ2-1; a weak D match, TRBD2 (6 bases). CDR1 is ENHRY and CDR2 is SYGVKD in the germline V gene. V was shortened by 10 bases and J by 9 bases, with 13 bases between the two germline ends. The CDR3 runs 11 residues. The chain's CDR3 is CAKNGGVEQFF. CDR3 DNA: TGTGCCAAGAATGGCGGGGTTGAGCAGTTCTTC.

The chain is built from TRBV5-6 and TRBJ1-4, with TRBD1 matching over 12 bases. V lost 4 bases to trimming and J lost 13 bases; unmatched junction nucleotides: 8. This CDR3 is 14 amino acids long. Germline V gene data show CDR1 as SGHDT and CDR2 as YYEEEE. DNA of the CDR3: TGTGCCAGCAGCGCGGGACAGGGGGCTGTCGTACTGTTTTTT. This codes for CASSAGQGAVVLFF.